These T cell receptor beta chains were read from a single sample in a study of regulatory T cells in long-lasting Graves disease. TCRdb used MiXCR to reprocess the multiplex PCR reads, holding one entry per CDR3 protein. In the table there are 400,000 or so distinct CDR3 sequences, around 20% of which are singletons. Sequenced material: peripheral blood mononuclear cells (PBMCs), taken when the disease was refractory, from a patient treated with antithyroid drugs. The receptors were gathered from a female donor with Graves disease. Both conserved end residues are part of each CDR3. The order of the fields is D gene, clone size, J gene, V gene, CDR3 protein, CDR3 DNA. A D gene is named only where the DNA matches it firmly. Where a row states a size, it is once, few, many or the class of an expanded clone; other rows omit it.

D gene: -
clone size: many
J gene: TRBJ1-5
V gene: TRBV19
CDR3 protein: CASRRTVDSNQPQHF
CDR3 DNA: TGTGCCAGTAGACGGACAGTCGATAGCAATCAGCCCCAGCATTTT

D gene: -
clone size: many
J gene: TRBJ2-7
V gene: TRBV27
CDR3 protein: CASSLRQPTSSYEQYF
CDR3 DNA: TGTGCCAGCAGTTTAAGACAGCCCACTAGCTCCTACGAGCAGTACTTC

D gene: -
clone size: few
J gene: TRBJ2-7
V gene: TRBV27
CDR3 protein: CASSLYGSPPYEQYF
CDR3 DNA: TGTGCCAGCAGTTTATACGGGAGCCCTCCCTACGAGCAGTACTTC

D gene: TRBD2
clone size: -
J gene: TRBJ2-3
V gene: TRBV6-2/TRBV6-3
CDR3 protein: CASSGRAEDSQYF
CDR3 DNA: TGTGCCAGCTCAGGGAGGGCCGAAGATTCGCAGTATTTT

D gene: -
clone size: -
J gene: TRBJ2-5
V gene: TRBV6-1
CDR3 protein: CASSSNTGPSQETQYF
CDR3 DNA: TGTGCCAGCAGCTCAAATACAGGGCCCTCTCAAGAGACCCAGTACTTC

D gene: TRBD2
clone size: few
J gene: TRBJ2-3
V gene: TRBV28
CDR3 protein: CASKKRELPALSTDTQYF
CDR3 DNA: TGTGCCAGCAAAAAGCGGGAACTACCCGCCCTAAGCACAGATACGCAGTATTTT

D gene: -
clone size: -
J gene: TRBJ2-7
V gene: TRBV6-1
CDR3 protein: CASSLPPGTVYEQYF
CDR3 DNA: TGTGCCAGCAGCCTACCCCCCGGGACGGTCTACGAGCAGTACTTC

D gene: -
clone size: few
J gene: TRBJ2-7
V gene: TRBV14
CDR3 protein: CASSQQGRPAREQYF
CDR3 DNA: TGTGCCAGCAGCCAACAGGGTAGGCCTGCGAGGGAGCAGTACTTC

D gene: TRBD1
clone size: many
J gene: TRBJ2-7
V gene: TRBV7-2
CDR3 protein: CASSLGQGAYEQYF
CDR3 DNA: TGTGCCAGCAGCTTGGGACAGGGGGCTTACGAGCAGTACTTC

D gene: -
clone size: few
J gene: TRBJ2-3
V gene: TRBV30
CDR3 protein: CAWSYTSDTQYF
CDR3 DNA: TGTGCCTGGAGTTATACATCGGATACGCAGTATTTT

D gene: TRBD2
clone size: many
J gene: TRBJ2-2
V gene: TRBV2
CDR3 protein: CASSGAGVGGELFF
CDR3 DNA: TGTGCCAGCAGTGGGGCGGGAGTTGGCGGGGAGCTGTTTTTT

D gene: TRBD2
clone size: many
J gene: TRBJ2-1
V gene: TRBV28
CDR3 protein: CASTSGRNEQFF
CDR3 DNA: TGTGCCAGCACTAGCGGGAGGAATGAGCAGTTCTTC

D gene: -
clone size: few
J gene: TRBJ2-1
V gene: TRBV7-2
CDR3 protein: CASSLELLGSQFF
CDR3 DNA: TGTGCCAGCAGCTTAGAACTATTGGGCTCGCAGTTCTTC

D gene: -
clone size: -
J gene: TRBJ2-6
V gene: TRBV25-1
CDR3 protein: CASSEYLGIPGANVLTF
CDR3 DNA: TGTGCCAGCAGTGAATATTTAGGGATCCCTGGGGCCAACGTCCTGACTTTC

D gene: TRBD1
clone size: -
J gene: TRBJ1-3
V gene: TRBV12-3/TRBV12-4
CDR3 protein: CASSWDRGSGYTIYF
CDR3 DNA: TGTGCCAGCAGTTGGGACAGGGGTTCTGGATACACCATATATTTT

D gene: -
clone size: few
J gene: TRBJ2-7
V gene: TRBV6-6
CDR3 protein: CASSYSWQGSGYF
CDR3 DNA: TGTGCCAGCAGTTACTCGTGGCAGGGGTCGGGGTACTTC

D gene: TRBD1
clone size: -
J gene: TRBJ2-4
V gene: TRBV9
CDR3 protein: CASSPQGVGNIQYF
CDR3 DNA: TGTGCCAGCAGCCCACAGGGGGTCGGAAACATTCAGTACTTC

D gene: TRBD2
clone size: few
J gene: TRBJ2-7
V gene: TRBV10-3
CDR3 protein: CAISEELASYEQYF
CDR3 DNA: TGTGCCATCAGTGAGGAACTAGCGAGCTACGAGCAGTACTTC

D gene: -
clone size: -
J gene: TRBJ2-1
V gene: TRBV5-6
CDR3 protein: CASSLAYSYNEQFF
CDR3 DNA: TGTGCCAGCAGCTTGGCCTACAGCTACAATGAGCAGTTCTTC

D gene: -
clone size: -
J gene: TRBJ2-7
V gene: TRBV6-2/TRBV6-3
CDR3 protein: CASSEGSGAGIYEQYF
CDR3 DNA: TGTGCCAGCAGTGAGGGTTCGGGGGCAGGGATTTACGAGCAGTACTTC

D gene: -
clone size: few
J gene: TRBJ2-7
V gene: TRBV20-1
CDR3 protein: CSASTQGTRGLDFYEQYF
CDR3 DNA: TGCAGTGCTTCAACTCAGGGGACCCGAGGACTAGATTTCTACGAGCAGTACTTC

D gene: TRBD1
clone size: -
J gene: TRBJ2-7
V gene: TRBV7-9
CDR3 protein: CASGGQGYEQYF
CDR3 DNA: TGTGCCAGCGGGGGACAGGGTTACGAGCAGTACTTC

D gene: -
clone size: -
J gene: TRBJ2-7
V gene: TRBV10-3
CDR3 protein: CAISRFPGGEQYF
CDR3 DNA: TGTGCCATCAGCCGCTTCCCCGGGGGCGAGCAGTACTTC

D gene: TRBD2
clone size: -
J gene: TRBJ2-3
V gene: TRBV3-1
CDR3 protein: CASSLASPSGKDTQYF
CDR3 DNA: TGTGCCAGCAGCTTAGCGAGCCCTAGCGGGAAAGATACGCAGTATTTT

D gene: -
clone size: -
J gene: TRBJ1-1
V gene: TRBV7-2
CDR3 protein: CASSLYPVGFVGALNTEAFF
CDR3 DNA: TGTGCCAGCAGCTTATATCCGGTTGGGTTTGTGGGAGCCTTGAACACTGAAGCTTTCTTT

D gene: -
clone size: -
J gene: TRBJ2-7
V gene: TRBV6-1
CDR3 protein: CASGTQSSYEQYF
CDR3 DNA: TGTGCCAGCGGGACCCAGAGCTCCTACGAGCAGTACTTC

D gene: TRBD1
clone size: many
J gene: TRBJ1-1
V gene: TRBV27
CDR3 protein: CASRLNRGQKNTEAFF
CDR3 DNA: TGTGCCAGCAGACTTAACAGGGGTCAAAAGAACACTGAAGCTTTCTTT

D gene: -
clone size: -
J gene: TRBJ1-1
V gene: TRBV7-9
CDR3 protein: CASSSAGNTEAFF
CDR3 DNA: TGTGCCAGCAGCTCTGCGGGGAACACTGAAGCTTTCTTT

D gene: TRBD1
clone size: -
J gene: TRBJ2-7
V gene: TRBV20-1
CDR3 protein: CSASTWDRVYEQYF
CDR3 DNA: TGCAGTGCTAGTACGTGGGACAGGGTTTACGAGCAGTACTTC

D gene: -
clone size: -
J gene: TRBJ1-2
V gene: TRBV6-1
CDR3 protein: CASSARGSNYGYTF
CDR3 DNA: TGTGCCAGCAGCGCCAGGGGATCTAACTATGGCTACACCTTC

D gene: -
clone size: many
J gene: TRBJ1-5
V gene: TRBV2
CDR3 protein: CASSERPSNQPQHF
CDR3 DNA: TGTGCCAGCAGTGAAAGGCCTAGCAATCAGCCCCAGCATTTT

D gene: -
clone size: many
J gene: TRBJ1-1
V gene: TRBV28
CDR3 protein: CASSLYDGFTATEAFF
CDR3 DNA: TGTGCCAGCAGTTTATACGATGGGTTCACCGCCACTGAAGCTTTCTTT

D gene: TRBD2
clone size: -
J gene: TRBJ2-2
V gene: TRBV20-1
CDR3 protein: CSARTVAGARAGELFF
CDR3 DNA: TGCAGTGCCAGGACGGTAGCGGGAGCTCGGGCCGGGGAGCTGTTTTTT

D gene: -
clone size: many
J gene: TRBJ2-7
V gene: TRBV28
CDR3 protein: CASKGEETGSSYEQYF
CDR3 DNA: TGTGCCAGCAAAGGGGAGGAAACAGGGTCATCCTACGAGCAGTACTTC

D gene: -
clone size: -
J gene: TRBJ2-7
V gene: TRBV20-1
CDR3 protein: CSVPRGSSAYEQYF
CDR3 DNA: TGCAGTGTCCCGAGGGGCTCTAGTGCCTACGAGCAGTACTTC

D gene: -
clone size: -
J gene: TRBJ2-1
V gene: TRBV11-2
CDR3 protein: CASSRVESSYNEQFF
CDR3 DNA: TGTGCCAGCAGCCGCGTGGAAAGCTCCTACAATGAGCAGTTCTTC

D gene: -
clone size: -
J gene: TRBJ2-7
V gene: TRBV4-1
CDR3 protein: CASSQVMRLREQYF
CDR3 DNA: TGCGCCAGCAGCCAAGTGATGCGACTCCGAGAGCAGTACTTC

D gene: -
clone size: -
J gene: TRBJ1-2
V gene: TRBV6-1
CDR3 protein: CASSPAAGQGYGYTF
CDR3 DNA: TGTGCCAGCAGTCCGGCGGCAGGGCAAGGCTATGGCTACACCTTC

D gene: -
clone size: many
J gene: TRBJ2-2
V gene: TRBV28
CDR3 protein: CASSPGHRNTGELFF
CDR3 DNA: TGTGCCAGCAGTCCCGGACATAGGAACACCGGGGAGCTGTTTTTT

D gene: TRBD1
clone size: few
J gene: TRBJ2-7
V gene: TRBV6-5
CDR3 protein: CASSYGDRGQPYEQYF
CDR3 DNA: TGTGCCAGCAGTTACGGTGACCGGGGACAGCCCTACGAGCAGTACTTC

D gene: TRBD2
clone size: few
J gene: TRBJ2-7
V gene: TRBV19
CDR3 protein: CASSRSSGSSYEQYF
CDR3 DNA: TGTGCCAGTAGCCGGTCTAGCGGGAGCTCCTACGAGCAGTACTTC

D gene: -
clone size: -
J gene: TRBJ1-5
V gene: TRBV20-1
CDR3 protein: CSASENSRNQPQHF
CDR3 DNA: TGCAGTGCTAGCGAAAACAGCCGCAATCAGCCCCAGCATTTT

D gene: -
clone size: -
J gene: TRBJ1-4
V gene: TRBV20-1
CDR3 protein: CSAMTGDGEKLFF
CDR3 DNA: TGCAGTGCTATGACCGGGGACGGTGAAAAACTGTTTTTT

D gene: TRBD2
clone size: few
J gene: TRBJ2-1
V gene: TRBV28
CDR3 protein: CASSLDLASGRGGEQFF
CDR3 DNA: TGTGCCAGCAGTTTAGATTTGGCTAGCGGGAGGGGAGGTGAGCAGTTCTTC

D gene: -
clone size: few
J gene: TRBJ1-1
V gene: TRBV12-3/TRBV12-4
CDR3 protein: CASSPLGTEAFF
CDR3 DNA: TGTGCCAGCAGTCCCCTAGGGACTGAAGCTTTCTTT

D gene: -
clone size: few
J gene: TRBJ2-5
V gene: TRBV18
CDR3 protein: CASSPPSAIGETQYF
CDR3 DNA: TGTGCCAGCTCACCCCCTAGCGCCATCGGAGAGACCCAGTACTTC